The rows below give T cell receptor beta chains drawn from one sample of a study of shared T cell receptors in the human thymus. Only in-frame clones appear in the TCRdb table, and some are missing; sequencing was by immunoSEQ multiplex PCR. Here the sample spans fewer than 700,000 clones, 70% to 90% being singletons. Separately, the same data were catalogued under a study of human thymus T cells.

Sequenced input: thymocytes. These receptors were obtained from a boy younger than two with a congenital heart defect. Both conserved end residues are part of each CDR3. The D gene is left open where the match is weak. Clone size is given for some rows only: seen once, a few or many times, or a class if the clone is expanded.

CDR3 DNA | CDR3 protein | V gene | clone size | J gene | D gene
TGTGCCAGCAAAAATCCGGGACAGGGGGCGTTCGAGCAGTACTTC | CASKNPGQGAFEQYF | TRBV6-5 | . | TRBJ2-7 | TRBD1
TGTGCCAGCAGTGCAGGCGGGGGGGCGTATGGCTACACCTTC | CASSAGGGAYGYTF | TRBV25-1 | . | TRBJ1-2 | .
TGCGCCAGCAGCCCCGACAGCCCTAACACCGGGGAGCTGTTTTTT | CASSPDSPNTGELFF | TRBV5-1 | once | TRBJ2-2 | .
TGTGCCAGCAGCTTCACCGGGACTCCCTCTTACACAGATACGCAGTATTTT | CASSFTGTPSYTDTQYF | TRBV7-3 | . | TRBJ2-3 | .
TGTGCCAGCTCACCGGGACACCCGAACACCGGGGAGCTGTTTTTT | CASSPGHPNTGELFF | TRBV18 | . | TRBJ2-2 | .
TGTGCCAGCAGACCCAAGCGGGAGACCGGGGAGCTGTTTTTT | CASRPKRETGELFF | TRBV6-1 | . | TRBJ2-2 | TRBD2
TGCGCCAGCAGCCAAGATCGAGGGGGTGACGAGCAGTACTTC | CASSQDRGGDEQYF | TRBV4-3 | . | TRBJ2-7 | .
TGTGCCAGCGGCGGGGAGGGAGAGGGCTATAATTCACCCCTCCACTTT | CASGGEGEGYNSPLHF | TRBV25-1 | . | TRBJ1-6 | .
TGCGCCAGCAGCCAAGATTCGATTGACGGGGAGCGACATTACAATGAGCAGTTCTTC | CASSQDSIDGERHYNEQFF | TRBV4-3 | . | TRBJ2-1 | .
TGCGCCAGCAGTGCTCGGGGGGGAGGCGACCCAAAAGAGACCCAGTACTTC | CASSARGGGDPKETQYF | TRBV10-2 | once | TRBJ2-5 | TRBD2
TGTGCCAGCACCTCGGGGAGGGAGGCCCAGCCCCAGCATTTT | CASTSGREAQPQHF | TRBV28 | . | TRBJ1-5 | .
TGTGCCAGCAACGAGGACGGAGCGACTAGCGCCAATGAGCAGTTCTTC | CASNEDGATSANEQFF | TRBV27 | . | TRBJ2-1 | TRBD2
TGTGCCATCAGTGAGTCCACCCCGTATAGCGGGGTCTCCTACAATGAGCAGTTCTTC | CAISESTPYSGVSYNEQFF | TRBV10-3 | . | TRBJ2-1 | TRBD2
TGTGCCAGCAGAGCCCAGGGACAGGGGGATGGCTACACCTTC | CASRAQGQGDGYTF | TRBV25-1 | . | TRBJ1-2 | TRBD1
TGCGCCAGCAGCTTGGGCGGGACTAGCGGCATCACAGATACGCAGTATTTT | CASSLGGTSGITDTQYF | TRBV5-1 | . | TRBJ2-3 | TRBD2
TGTGCCACCACGAACCGGGGCGGGGAGCTGTTTTTT | CATTNRGGELFF | TRBV25-1 | . | TRBJ2-2 | .
TGTGCCTGGAGCCAGACAGGACGCCTCGGCTATGGCTACACCTTC | CAWSQTGRLGYGYTF | TRBV30 | . | TRBJ1-2 | .